This TCR beta chain is from a study of T cell repertoires in cytomegalovirus infection. TCRdb independently ran MiXCR on the reads; one entry per CDR3 protein. In the table there are 250,000 to 300,000 distinct CDR3 sequences, 22% of which are singletons. In this sample, this clonotype turned up a few times. Its antigen is as yet unknown. The source of this sequence is a human donor in good health (CMV status not recorded). Some clones in this sample may be carry-over from other donors' samples. The input for sequencing was cultured PBMCs, taken from culture after CMV antigen stimulation.

The CDR3 loop is CASSPQSERDTQYF. In DNA form, the CDR3 reads TGTGCCAGCAGCCCGCAGTCCGAGCGGGATACGCAGTATTTT. The chain has TRBV11-3 and TRBJ2-3; a possible D gene is TRBD2 (5 bases). CDR1 is SGHNT, CDR2 YENEEA, per germline. This CDR3 has 14 residues. V lost 5 bases and J 6 bases, leaving 15 bases between the germline ends.